A single TCR beta chain is shown here with its context. Sequenced by immunoSEQ multiplex PCR; TCRdb stores in-frame clones only, minus some. The sample has 83,000 or so clones, more than 80% seen once; the top ten hold approximately 0.25%. Losses at the gene ends were 0 bases for V and 5 bases for J; bases not matched to a gene: 6. This CDR3 has 17 amino acids. Germline V CDR1 and CDR2: SGDLS, YYNGEE. The sample is drawn from a study of technical replicates of blood from a few donors. The chain combines TRBV9 with TRBJ2-7; TRBD2 agrees at 15 bases. The sample was T cells isolated from PBMCs. The source is a human donor in good health. CDR3: CASSVGVGLAGGHEQYF. The CDR3 DNA follows: TGTGCCAGCAGCGTAGGGGTGGGACTAGCGGGGGGCCACGAGCAGTACTTC.